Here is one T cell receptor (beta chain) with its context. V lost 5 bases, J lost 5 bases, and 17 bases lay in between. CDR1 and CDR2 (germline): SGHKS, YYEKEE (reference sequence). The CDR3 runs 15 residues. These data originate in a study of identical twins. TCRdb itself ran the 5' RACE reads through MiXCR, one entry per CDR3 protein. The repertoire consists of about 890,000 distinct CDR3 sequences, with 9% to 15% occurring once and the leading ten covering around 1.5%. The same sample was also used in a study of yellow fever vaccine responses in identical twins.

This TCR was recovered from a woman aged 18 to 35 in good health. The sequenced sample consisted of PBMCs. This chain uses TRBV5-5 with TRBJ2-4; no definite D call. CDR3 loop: CASSSHPSMQNIQYF. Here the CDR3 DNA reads TGTGCCAGCAGTTCACACCCATCTATGCAAAACATTCAGTACTTC.